This TCR beta chain was profiled in a study of immune characterization of retroperitoneal liposarcoma. Germline-derived CDR1 and CDR2 are MGHRA and YSYEKL. CDR3 length: 13 amino acids. V lost 1 base, J lost 4 bases, and 7 bases lay in between. This clonotype was detected a few times. TCRdb itself ran the PCR reads through MiXCR, one entry per CDR3 protein. Among approximately 10,000 distinct CDR3 sequences, under 30% were seen once, and the ten largest hold approximately 19%. The source is a male donor with retroperitoneal liposarcoma. This chain joins TRBV4-1 and TRBJ2-5; D gene uncertain. Sequencing was performed on blood. The CDR3 region is CASSQVTGETQYF. DNA for the CDR3: TGCGCCAGCAGCCAAGTTACGGGAGAGACCCAGTACTTC.